Each of the 10 T cell receptor beta chains below was sequenced from the same sample in a study of OX40 agonist ivuxolimab in advanced cancers. The library was obtained by the immunoSEQ multiplex PCR assay. Not all clones reach the TCRdb copy of this immuneACCESS table, which keeps in-frame sequences only. Checked studies attribute under half of the gap to unresolved V genes and leave the rest unexplained. This sample lists around 66,000 clones; about 90% were detected once. Of the sample, just over 2% is held by the ten largest clones. The sequencing used CD4+ or CD8+ T cells sorted from blood, collected in a trial of the OX40 agonist ivuxolimab. These receptors were obtained from an adult with an advanced solid tumor such as melanoma, head and neck, liver or kidney cancer.

This sequence joins TRBV28 and TRBJ2-3; perhaps TRBD1 as D (5 bases). CDR3 length: 15 amino acids. Germline assignment: CDR1 MDHEN and CDR2 SYDVKM. Trimming pared 4 bases from V and 0 bases from J, leaving 11 bases between. The CDR3 region is CASSSDRPSTDTQYF. Here the CDR3 DNA reads TGTGCCAGCAGTTCCGACAGACCGAGCACAGATACGCAGTATTTT. Full variable domain (outside the CDR3, taken from reference TRBV28 and TRBJ2-3): DVKVTQSSRYLVKRTGEKVFLECVQDMDHENMFWYRQDPGLGLRLIYFSYDVKMKEKGDIPEGYSVSREKKERFSLILESASTNQTSMYLCASSSDRPSTDTQYFGPGTRLTVL.

The rearrangement uses TRBV5-1 and TRBJ2-7; 9 bases line up with TRBD1. Germline values: CDR1 SGHRS, CDR2 YFSETQ. The junction had 7 bases not matched to a gene; V was cut back by 5 bases and J by 4 bases. The CDR3 has 14 amino acids. Written as DNA, the CDR3 is TGCGCCAGCAGGGCCGGGACAGGGACGTACGAGCAGTACTTC. Encoded protein: CASRAGTGTYEQYF.

This chain uses TRBV6-5 with TRBJ2-5; weak D call: TRBD2 (5 bases). This CDR3 is 16 amino acids long. Per germline, CDR1 MNHEY and CDR2 SVGAGI. Between the trimmed V and J ends, which lost 0 bases and 1 base, there was a span of 12 bases. Here the CDR3 reads CASSYSQGLTQETQYF. The CDR3 DNA is TGTGCCAGCAGTTACTCACAAGGACTCACCCAAGAGACCCAGTACTTC.

This chain connects TRBV18 to TRBJ1-4; 8 bases are shared with TRBD1. Unmatched junction bases numbered 2, after V lost 3 bases and J lost 8 bases. Germline V gene sequence: CDR1 KGHSH, CDR2 LQKENI. CDR3 length: 13 amino acids. This CDR3 is CASSPTGEEKLFF. In DNA form, the CDR3 reads TGTGCCAGCTCACCGACAGGGGAAGAAAAACTGTTTTTT. Drawing the rest from reference TRBV18 and TRBJ1-4, the complete variable domain is NAGVMQNPRHLVRRRGQEARLRCSPMKGHSHVYWYRQLPEEGLKFMVYLQKENIIDESGMPKERFSAEFPKEGPSILRIQQVVRGDSAAYFCASSPTGEEKLFFGSGTQLSVL.

The chain joins TRBV7-3 to TRBJ1-1, with D perhaps TRBD1 (5 bases). The CDR3 consists of 17 residues. In germline, CDR1 is SGHTA, CDR2 FQGTGA. Trimming left V 0 bases short and J 1 base short, with 15 bases between. In DNA, the CDR3 is TGTGCCAGCAGCTTAACTGCCTTTGACAGACCGAACACTGAAGCTTTCTTT. It is translated as CASSLTAFDRPNTEAFF.

This chain joins TRBV10-3 and TRBJ1-2, with D possibly being TRBD1 (6 bases). Germline V CDR1 and CDR2: ENHRY, SYGVKD. The CDR3 runs 13 residues. V was cut by 2 bases and J by 5 bases, with 9 bases left in between. The CDR3 region is CAISENRDYGYTF. The CDR3 DNA is TGTGCCATCAGTGAGAACAGGGATTATGGCTACACCTTC.

The chain carries TRBV9 and TRBJ2-1; possible D gene TRBD2, 5 bases. Germline V CDR1 and CDR2: SGDLS, YYNGEE. Trimming took off 0 bases at V and 2 bases at J, with 9 bases between the two ends. The CDR3 loop spans 15 amino acids. The CDR3 nucleotides are TGTGCCAGCAGCGTAGGGGCGGGCACCTACAATGAGCAGTTCTTC. Translation: CASSVGAGTYNEQFF.

The gene calls are TRBV18 and TRBJ1-4, with a weak D call TRBD1 (6 bases). CDR1 and CDR2 from the germline V gene are KGHSH and LQKENI. This CDR3 comprises 15 residues. Deletions cut 3 bases from V and 8 bases from J, with 16 bases between. CDR3 DNA sequence: TGTGCCAGCTCACCTTCACAGGGCAGGGGAGAAAAACTGTTTTTT. Its protein product is CASSPSQGRGEKLFF.

This rearrangement joins TRBV9 to TRBJ2-1; TRBD2 matches 9 bases. Germline CDR1 reads SGDLS; CDR2 reads YYNGEE. The V segment lost 5 bases and the J segment 0 bases; nucleotides outside the gene matches: 3. This CDR3 comprises 15 residues. In DNA, the CDR3 is TGTGCCAGCAGTAGAGCGGGGGGCTCCTACAATGAGCAGTTCTTC. Protein sequence: CASSRAGGSYNEQFF. Filled out from reference TRBV9 and TRBJ2-1, the complete variable domain reads DSGVTQTPKHLITATGQRVTLRCSPRSGDLSVYWYQQSLDQGLQFLIQYYNGEERAKGNILERFSAQQFPDLHSELNLSSLELGDSALYFCASSRAGGSYNEQFFGPGTRLTVL.

This chain links TRBV19 with TRBJ1-3; D is perhaps TRBD1 (5 bases). Germline assignment: CDR1 LNHDA and CDR2 SQIVND (reference sequence). V gave up 6 bases and J gave up 0 bases, with 15 bases separating them. This CDR3 has 16 amino acids. CDR3 loop: CASSPPGRSSGNTIYF. For the CDR3, the DNA is TGTGCCAGTAGCCCTCCGGGACGGAGCTCTGGAAACACCATATATTTT. The whole variable domain, filled in from reference TRBV19 and TRBJ1-3, reads DGGITQSPKYLFRKEGQNVTLSCEQNLNHDAMYWYRQDPGQGLRLIYYSQIVNDFQKGDIAEGYSVSREKKESFPLTVTSAQKNPTAFYLCASSPPGRSSGNTIYFGEGSWLTVV.